These 27 T cell receptor beta chains originate from one sample sequenced in a study of blood T cell repertoires in COVID-19. Profiled with immunoSEQ multiplex PCR; TCRdb holds only in-frame clones, not every one. The sample lists 25,000 to 35,000 clones; 90% were seen once. Sequencing was done on a sample of peripheral blood. These receptors originate from a human donor in a cohort sampled during active COVID-19.

The chain is built from TRBV7-9 and TRBJ1-6, with a weak D call TRBD1 (5 bases). V shed 4 bases and J shed 3 bases, with 13 bases lying between them. Germline loops: CDR1 SEHNR, CDR2 FQNEAQ (reference sequence). This CDR3 is built from 16 residues. The CDR3 nucleotides read TGTGCCAGCAGCTCCGGGGCGGGGTTCTATAATTCACCCCTCCACTTT. Translated: CASSSGAGFYNSPLHF.

The chain uses TRBV5-1 and TRBJ2-3, with D tentatively TRBD2 (7 bases). The CDR3 is 18 amino acids. Trimming took off 10 bases at V and 1 base at J, with 28 bases between the two ends. Germline V gives CDR1 SGHRS, CDR2 YFSETQ. For the CDR3, the DNA is TGCGCCCCAAGCCCAGGGGATCAAGGGGGAGGGGGCACAGATACGCAGTATTTT. Translating gives CAPSPGDQGGGGTDTQYF. Full variable domain (missing parts from reference TRBV5-1 and TRBJ2-3): KAGVTQTPRYLIKTRGQQVTLSCSPISGHRSVSWYQQTPGQGLQFLFEYFSETQRNKGNFPGRFSGRQFSNSRSEMNVSTLELGDSALYLCAPSPGDQGGGGTDTQYFGPGTRLTVL.

CDR3 amino acids: CASSSGTGGKYEQYF. The CDR3 region has the DNA TGTGCCAGCAGTAGTGGGACAGGGGGAAAGTACGAGCAGTACTTC. The V and J genes are TRBV28 and TRBJ2-7; 11 positions agree with TRBD1. V trimming: 5 bases; J trimming: 4 bases; junction bases outside the gene matches: 7. Germline V gives CDR1 MDHEN, CDR2 SYDVKM. CDR3 size: 15 residues.

The genes are TRBV4-1 and TRBJ1-1, with a possible D match to TRBD1 (6 bases). V dropped 3 bases and J dropped 5 bases, with 13 bases sitting between them. Germline lookup yields CDR1 MGHRA and CDR2 YSYEKL. This CDR3 spans 14 amino acids. The CDR3 DNA follows: TGCGCCAGCAGCCACAGGGGAAAAGGGACTGAAGCTTTCTTT. This codes for CASSHRGKGTEAFF.

This chain links TRBV9 with TRBJ1-2, with 7 bases aligning to TRBD1. Germline V gives CDR1 SGDLS, CDR2 YYNGEE. The ends lost 4 bases at V and 2 bases at J; junction bases unmatched: 11. This CDR3 contains 16 residues. The CDR3 DNA reads as TGTGCCAGCAGCCCCCAATCAGGGGGAGTAAACTATGGCTACACCTTC. Translation gives CASSPQSGGVNYGYTF.

Only one count was recorded for this clone. This rearrangement joins TRBV15 to TRBJ1-1, with TRBD1 identical over 9 bases. This CDR3 is 14 amino acids long. Germline lookup yields CDR1 LNHNV and CDR2 YYDKDF (reference sequence). V gave up 3 bases and J gave up 6 bases; unmatched junction bases: 5. CDR3 sequence: CATSSPGQGAEAFF. The CDR3 DNA is TGTGCCACCAGCAGTCCGGGACAGGGTGCTGAAGCTTTCTTT. Using reference TRBV15 and TRBJ1-1 for the parts outside the CDR3, the full variable domain is DAMVIQNPRYQVTQFGKPVTLSCSQTLNHNVMYWYQQKSSQAPKLLFHYYDKDFNNEADTPDNFQSRRPNTSFCFLDIRSPGLGDTAMYLCATSSPGQGAEAFFGQGTRLTVV.

This clone was counted between two and nine times. The rearrangement links TRBV5-1 to TRBJ1-3; unclear D gene. Trimming cost V 2 bases and J 4 bases, with 10 bases left between them. Looked up from germline, CDR1 is SGHRS and CDR2 is YFSETQ. The CDR3 is 14 residues long. The CDR3 sequence: CASSFGSSGNTIYF. The CDR3 DNA follows: TGCGCCAGCAGCTTTGGCTCATCGGGAAACACCATATATTTT.

The chain couples TRBV7-9 to TRBJ2-7; maybe TRBD2 (6 bases). The germline gives CDR1 SEHNR, CDR2 FQNEAQ (reference sequence). The CDR3 runs 11 residues. V was cut by 11 bases and J by 6 bases, with 14 bases left in between. The CDR3 DNA is TGTGCCGGCGGGACCGGACGCGAGCAGTACTTC. Amino acids: CAGGTGREQYF.

Worth noting for this clone: Other DNA sequences from this sample encode an identical CDR3 as well. This rearrangement joins TRBV28 to TRBJ1-2; TRBD1 matches 8 bases. CDR1 MDHEN and CDR2 SYDVKM come from the germline V gene. CDR3 length: 13 amino acids. Germline trimming cut 6 bases from V and 4 bases from J; bases unmatched to any gene: 4. CDR3 sequence (DNA): TGTGCCAGCAGCCCGGGACAGGTCTATGGCTACACCTTC. Encoded protein: CASSPGQVYGYTF.

The rearrangement joins TRBV5-5 to TRBJ1-5; D gene unclear. CDR1 is SGHKS and CDR2 is YYEKEE in the germline V gene (reference sequence). The CDR3 totals 16 residues. V was clipped by 0 bases and J by 2 bases, with 12 bases between them. The CDR3 region has the DNA TGTGCCAGCAGCTTGGGGACGACCGGGGGCAATCAGCCCCAGCATTTT. Protein sequence: CASSLGTTGGNQPQHF. Filled out from reference TRBV5-5 and TRBJ1-5, the complete variable domain reads DAGVTQSPTHLIKTRGQQVTLRCSPISGHKSVSWYQQVLGQGPQFIFQYYEKEERGRGNFPDRFSARQFPNYSSELNVNALLLGDSALYLCASSLGTTGGNQPQHFGDGTRLSIL.

The J gene is TRBJ2-7, the V gene TRBV3-1 (or the pseudogene TRBV3-2), with 7 bases identical to TRBD2. CDR3 length equals 15 residues. Germline-derived CDR1 and CDR2 are LGHDT and YNNKEL (reference sequence). The ends lost 3 bases at V and 3 bases at J; junction bases unmatched: 8. CDR3 nucleotides: TGTGCCAGCAGCCAGGGACTACCACAGGTCTACGAGCAGTACTTC. Encoded protein: CASSQGLPQVYEQYF.

The V call is TRBV29-1, the J call TRBJ2-2, with 7 bases lining up with TRBD2. This CDR3 comprises 13 residues. After removal of 4 bases from V and 4 bases from J, the junction contained 3 bases not matched to a gene. Germline V CDR1 and CDR2: SQVTM, ANQGSEA. CDR3: CSVAGGGTGELFF. For the CDR3, the DNA is TGCAGCGTTGCTGGGGGGGGCACCGGGGAGCTGTTTTTT.

V is TRBV7-8 and J is TRBJ2-1; maybe TRBD1 (5 bases). The CDR3 covers 15 residues. Germline V gene sequence: CDR1 SGHVS, CDR2 FQNEAQ. V lost 5 bases and J 4 bases, leaving 15 bases between the germline ends. The CDR3 region is CASSGTTVRYNEQFF. The DNA of the CDR3 is TGTGCCAGCAGCGGAACGACAGTGCGGTACAATGAGCAGTTCTTC.

This rearrangement joins TRBV2 to TRBJ2-7; possible D gene TRBD2, 6 bases. The V gene's germline CDR1 is SNHLY and CDR2 FYNNEI. V was clipped by 4 bases and J by 6 bases, with 10 bases between them. The CDR3 consists of 12 residues. The CDR3 loop is CASSVTRSEQYF. CDR3 nucleotides: TGTGCCAGCAGTGTGACTAGGTCCGAGCAGTACTTC. Filled out from reference TRBV2 and TRBJ2-7, the complete variable domain reads EPEVTQTPSHQVTQMGQEVILRCVPISNHLYFYWYRQILGQKVEFLVSFYNNEISEKSEIFDDQFSVERPDGSNFTLKIRSTKLEDSAMYFCASSVTRSEQYFGPGTRLTVT.

The J gene is TRBJ2-1, the V gene TRBV6-1, with D possibly TRBD1 on 6 matching bases. The CDR3 spans 15 residues. Germline CDR1 MNHNS, CDR2 SASEGT. With 3 bases removed from V and 3 bases from J, the gap between germline ends came to 12 bases. Written as DNA, the CDR3 is TGTGCCAGCAGTGAGAGCAGGGGCCTCTACAATGAGCAGTTCTTC. As protein: CASSESRGLYNEQFF.

The chain recombines TRBV4-1 with TRBJ2-3; D perhaps matches TRBD1 (7 bases). There are 16 residues in the CDR3. Germline V gives CDR1 MGHRA, CDR2 YSYEKL. The germline V and J ends were trimmed by 5 bases and 0 bases, with 15 bases remaining between them. DNA of the CDR3: TGCGCCAGCAGCGCGCGGGACAGCCCTAGCACAGATACGCAGTATTTT. It specifies CASSARDSPSTDTQYF.

The chain couples TRBV7-3 to TRBJ2-7; D is perhaps TRBD2 (7 bases). Deletions cut 5 bases from V and 9 bases from J, with 17 bases between. This CDR3 contains 13 residues. CDR1 SGHTA and CDR2 FQGTGA come from the germline V gene. The CDR3 DNA reads TGTGCCAGCAGCCCGATACGGGGGGCTGGGCAGTACTTC. Translation: CASSPIRGAGQYF.

The chain carries TRBV28 and TRBJ1-4; D gene unclear. CDR3 size: 17 residues. Looked up from germline, CDR1 is MDHEN and CDR2 is SYDVKM. Trimming took 8 bases from V and 2 from J, leaving 21 bases between them. The CDR3 nucleotides are TGTGCCAGCTCCTCTCCGTTCCCCGGCGGCACTAATGAAAAACTGTTTTTT. Translation: CASSSPFPGGTNEKLFF.

The chain uses TRBV28 and TRBJ1-5, with 8 bases matching TRBD1. The junction had 13 bases not matched to a gene; V was cut back by 6 bases and J by 0 bases. This CDR3 contains 18 residues. The germline V gene has CDR1 MDHEN and CDR2 SYDVKM. The CDR3 loop reads CASSTYIQGANSNQPQHF. In nucleotides, the CDR3 is TGTGCCAGCAGCACATATATCCAGGGGGCGAATAGCAATCAGCCCCAGCATTTT.

The chain uses TRBV28 and TRBJ2-7; a possible D gene is TRBD2 (7 bases). CDR1 is MDHEN, CDR2 SYDVKM, per germline. This CDR3 spans 14 amino acids. V was cut by 8 bases and J by 5 bases, with 19 bases left in between. CDR3 amino acids: CASSGGGSLNEQYF. The CDR3 region has the DNA TGTGCCAGCTCGGGGGGCGGTTCGTTGAACGAGCAGTACTTC.

The rearrangement uses TRBV6-1 and TRBJ2-7; 9 nucleotides align to TRBD1. The CDR3 has 16 residues. Losses at the gene ends were 1 base for V and 4 bases for J; bases not matched to a gene: 8. Germline V lookup: CDR1 MNHNS, CDR2 SASEGT. The CDR3 DNA reads as TGTGCCAGCAGTGAAGGAGTGGGACAGGGAGGATACGAGCAGTACTTC. Translation gives CASSEGVGQGGYEQYF.

The chain is built from TRBV9 and TRBJ2-3; 9 nucleotides line up with TRBD1. The CDR3 runs to 14 residues. Germline V lookup: CDR1 SGDLS, CDR2 YYNGEE. J gave up 3 bases and V 5 bases, and 4 bases lay outside the gene matches. As DNA, the CDR3 is TGTGCCAGCAGTACCGGACAGGGGACAGATACGCAGTATTTT. Translated, it gives CASSTGQGTDTQYF.

The chain recombines TRBV5-4 with TRBJ2-5; the D gene is possibly TRBD1 (5 bases). Germline values: CDR1 SGHNT, CDR2 YYREEE (reference sequence). The CDR3 is 13 residues long. V lost 4 bases to trimming and J lost 2 bases, with 9 bases between them. CDR3 coding DNA: TGTGCCAGCAGCCAGGACAAGCAAGAGACCCAGTACTTC. This encodes CASSQDKQETQYF. Supplemented by reference TRBV5-4 and TRBJ2-5, the full variable domain reads ETGVTQSPTHLIKTRGQQVTLRCSSQSGHNTVSWYQQALGQGPQFIFQYYREEENGRGNFPPRFSGLQFPNYSSELNVNALELDDSALYLCASSQDKQETQYFGPGTRLLVL.

The J gene is TRBJ2-1, the V gene TRBV7-9, with D maybe TRBD2 (6 bases). CDR1 and CDR2 (germline): SEHNR, FQNEAQ (reference sequence). The V end was cut by 5 bases, the J end by 8 bases, with 16 bases between. This CDR3 comprises 14 residues. The CDR3 sequence: CASSPLGGGDEQFF. The CDR3 DNA sequence: TGTGCCAGCAGCCCCCTCGGGGGAGGAGATGAGCAGTTCTTC.

The CDR3 DNA follows: TGTGCCAGCAGCCGAAGACAGGGTGGGACAACTAATGAAAAACTGTTTTTT. Amino acids: CASSRRQGGTTNEKLFF. The genes are TRBV5-4 and TRBJ1-4, with 7 bases fitting TRBD1. V dropped 4 bases and J dropped 0; count of bases not matched to a gene: 9. The CDR3 extends over 17 amino acids. Germline CDR1 reads SGHNT; CDR2 reads YYREEE (reference sequence).

The chain employs TRBV29-1 and TRBJ2-2; the D gene is possibly TRBD2 (6 bases). The CDR3 loop spans 12 amino acids. Trimming pared 7 bases from V and 4 bases from J, leaving 10 bases between. Germline V gives CDR1 SQVTM, CDR2 ANQGSEA. In DNA, the CDR3 is TGCAGCGGCGAAGCGGGCACCGGGGAGCTGTTTTTT. Residues: CSGEAGTGELFF.

This chain links TRBV18 with TRBJ2-5, with 9 nucleotides matching TRBD2. The junction had 5 bases not matched to a gene; V was cut back by 5 bases and J by 4 bases. CDR3 length: 14 residues. Germline V gives CDR1 KGHSH, CDR2 LQKENI. The CDR3 sequence is CASSLSSGVETQYF. CDR3 coding DNA: TGTGCCAGCTCATTGTCTAGCGGGGTAGAGACCCAGTACTTC.